The 24 T cell receptor beta chains below were found in one sample sequenced in a study of cytomegalovirus exposure and HLA in healthy donors. TCRdb's table, derived via immunoSEQ multiplex PCR, lists solely in-frame clones and lacks some. The profile shows tens of thousands of clones, approximately 96% of them singletons. Sequencing was done on a sample of PBMCs. These receptors originate from a man between 18 and 35 years old in good health and CMV-seropositive.

The chain joins TRBV4-1 to TRBJ1-5; tentatively, D is TRBD1 (6 bases). Germline V gene data show CDR1 as MGHRA and CDR2 as YSYEKL. Trimming shortened V by 5 bases and J by 0 bases, and 14 bases separated the two germline ends. The CDR3 contains 16 residues. CDR3 sequence (DNA): TGCGCCAGCAGCTCATTTGGACAGACTAGCAATCAGCCCCAGCATTTT. Its protein product is CASSSFGQTSNQPQHF.

The chain carries TRBV18 and TRBJ2-2; D call uncertain. The CDR3 runs 15 residues. Germline V gene sequence: CDR1 KGHSH, CDR2 LQKENI. V lost 0 bases and J 4 bases, leaving 9 bases between the germline ends. This CDR3 is CASSPPPGITGELFF. DNA of the CDR3: TGTGCCAGCTCACCACCACCAGGTATCACCGGGGAGCTGTTTTTT.

The chain combines TRBV7-2 with TRBJ2-7, with 10 positions matching TRBD2. There are 15 residues in the CDR3. The V gene's germline CDR1 is SGHTA and CDR2 FQGNSA. V was clipped by 5 bases and J by 11 bases; unmatched bases: 15. CDR3 DNA sequence: TGTGCCAGCAGCCGCGGAGTTGATGAGCGGGGGGGGAAGTACTTC. Its protein product is CASSRGVDERGGKYF.

This rearrangement joins TRBV5-6 to TRBJ1-1; perhaps TRBD1 as D (5 bases). Trimming removed 4 bases from V and 10 bases from J, with 14 bases in between. The germline gives CDR1 SGHDT, CDR2 YYEEEE. The CDR3 contains 12 residues. This CDR3 reads CASSTWGEAAFF. The DNA for the CDR3 is TGTGCCAGCAGCACATGGGGGGAGGCAGCTTTCTTT.

This clone occurred a few times. This rearrangement joins TRBV28 to TRBJ1-5, with 7 bases that match TRBD1. Germline loops: CDR1 MDHEN, CDR2 SYDVKM. The CDR3 sequence is 16 residues long. With 5 bases clipped from V and 4 bases from J, the junction kept 11 bases outside the gene matches. As DNA, the CDR3 is TGTGCCAGCAGTCCAGCCCGGACAGGAGATAATCAGCCCCAGCATTTT. This codes for CASSPARTGDNQPQHF.

The J gene is TRBJ2-1, the V gene TRBV9; the D is unclear. The V gene lost 4 bases and the J gene lost 4 bases, with 18 bases spanning the gap. The CDR3 consists of 16 residues. From germline, CDR1 is SGDLS and CDR2 YYNGEE. The CDR3 sequence: CASSPQTTRLYNEQFF. As DNA, the CDR3 is TGTGCCAGCAGCCCCCAAACCACTCGCCTATACAATGAGCAGTTCTTC.

The chain combines TRBV19 with TRBJ2-7, with D possibly TRBD1 on 6 matching bases. The V gene's germline CDR1 is LNHDA and CDR2 SQIVND (reference sequence). The CDR3 sequence is 14 residues long. V was pared by 4 bases and J by 1 base, with 11 bases between. The CDR3 spells CASSTAGTSYEQYF. The CDR3 DNA is TGTGCCAGTAGTACCGCCGGGACATCCTACGAGCAGTACTTC. The entire variable domain, with the rest obtained from reference TRBV19 and TRBJ2-7, is as follows: DGGITQSPKYLFRKEGQNVTLSCEQNLNHDAMYWYRQDPGQGLRLIYYSQIVNDFQKGDIAEGYSVSREKKESFPLTVTSAQKNPTAFYLCASSTAGTSYEQYFGPGTRLTVT.

This chain uses TRBV2 with TRBJ2-3; TRBD1 might be the D (6 bases). The germline V gene encodes CDR1 SNHLY and CDR2 FYNNEI. V dropped 6 bases and J dropped 3 bases, with 16 bases sitting between them. The CDR3 is made up of 15 amino acids. CDR3 residues: CASRERTEVTDTQYF. In DNA, the CDR3 is TGTGCCAGCAGGGAAAGGACAGAGGTAACAGATACGCAGTATTTT. The whole variable domain, filled in from reference TRBV2 and TRBJ2-3, reads EPEVTQTPSHQVTQMGQEVILRCVPISNHLYFYWYRQILGQKVEFLVSFYNNEISEKSEIFDDQFSVERPDGSNFTLKIRSTKLEDSAMYFCASRERTEVTDTQYFGPGTRLTVL.

The chain carries TRBV28 and TRBJ1-4, with D possibly matching TRBD1 (5 bases). CDR3 length: 15 residues. Germline V CDR1 and CDR2: MDHEN, SYDVKM. V lost 6 bases and J 5 bases, leaving 16 bases between the germline ends. The chain's CDR3 is CASSPSMGGNEKLFF. The CDR3 nucleotides read TGTGCCAGCAGCCCCTCGATGGGGGGGAATGAAAAACTGTTTTTT. Filled out from reference TRBV28 and TRBJ1-4, the complete variable domain reads DVKVTQSSRYLVKRTGEKVFLECVQDMDHENMFWYRQDPGLGLRLIYFSYDVKMKEKGDIPEGYSVSREKKERFSLILESASTNQTSMYLCASSPSMGGNEKLFFGSGTQLSVL.

The J gene is TRBJ2-3, the V gene TRBV9; no clear D. The CDR3 sequence is 12 residues long. CDR1 and CDR2 (germline): SGDLS, YYNGEE. The V end lost 4 bases, the J end lost 0 bases, and 3 bases lay between the germline ends. CDR3 loop: CASSPSTDTQYF. The CDR3 DNA reads TGTGCCAGCAGCCCGAGCACAGATACGCAGTATTTT.

The rearrangement uses TRBV6-5 and TRBJ1-5; D might be TRBD1 (6 bases). V was shortened by 5 bases and J by 5 bases, with 13 bases between the two germline ends. The V gene's germline CDR1 is MNHEY and CDR2 SVGAGI. This CDR3 contains 14 residues. CDR3 residues: CASSLGQNHQPQHF. In nucleotides, the CDR3 is TGTGCCAGCAGTCTTGGACAGAACCATCAGCCCCAGCATTTT.

J is TRBJ1-2 and V is TRBV6-5; TRBD1 matches 9 bases. With 6 bases clipped from V and 7 bases from J, the junction kept 12 bases outside the gene matches. Germline CDR1 MNHEY, CDR2 SVGAGI. The CDR3 is made up of 15 amino acids. The CDR3 DNA is TGTGCCAGCAGCCACAACCTGACAGGGGGAGGTGGCTACACCTTC. Translation gives CASSHNLTGGGGYTF.

This chain joins TRBV30 and TRBJ2-1; the D is unclear. V was clipped by 0 bases and J by 7 bases, with 10 bases between them. The CDR3 spans 13 residues. From germline, CDR1 is GTSNPN and CDR2 SVGIG (reference sequence). CDR3 in amino acids: CAWSVRAANEQFF. The CDR3, as DNA: TGTGCCTGGAGTGTACGTGCGGCTAATGAGCAGTTCTTC.

The chain has TRBV27 and TRBJ1-5; no firm D call. The ends were cut back, 6 bases at V and 5 bases at J, with 14 bases in the middle. This CDR3 has 14 amino acids. The germline CDR1 and CDR2 sequences are MNHEY and SMNVEV (reference sequence). In DNA, the CDR3 is TGTGCCAGCAGCCCTTACCAGCTAGATCAGCCCCAGCATTTT. Translation: CASSPYQLDQPQHF.

The chain recombines TRBV6-1 with TRBJ1-3; the D is unclear. The CDR3 is made up of 14 amino acids. V was cut by 8 bases and J by 0 bases, with 11 bases left in between. In germline, CDR1 is MNHNS, CDR2 SASEGT. The CDR3: CASHGLLSGNTIYF. DNA for the CDR3: TGTGCCAGCCACGGGTTACTCTCTGGAAACACCATATATTTT.

This chain joins TRBV28 and TRBJ2-7; TRBD2 aligns across 7 bases. The CDR3 has 14 residues. Germline V gene sequence: CDR1 MDHEN, CDR2 SYDVKM. J lost 0 bases, V lost 10 bases, and 9 bases had no gene match. CDR3 region: CATRGGGGSYEQYF. CDR3 nucleotide sequence: TGTGCCACCCGCGGCGGGGGAGGCTCCTACGAGCAGTACTTC.

This chain links TRBV6-5 with TRBJ1-1, with D hard to call. V was shortened by 1 base and J by 5 bases, with 8 bases between the two germline ends. The CDR3 is 13 amino acids. Germline V lookup: CDR1 MNHEY, CDR2 SVGAGI. In nucleotides, the CDR3 is TGTGCCAGCAGTTACTTAGGGAGAACTGAAGCTTTCTTT. Translated: CASSYLGRTEAFF.

The sample holds one count of this clone. The V and J genes are TRBV5-5 and TRBJ2-6; the match to TRBD1 covers 8 bases. The CDR3 has 16 residues. J was trimmed by 3 bases and V by 9 bases; bases with no gene match: 11. CDR1 and CDR2 (germline): SGHKS, YYEKEE (reference sequence). The CDR3 is CATAGTGRSGANVLTF. In DNA form, the CDR3 reads TGTGCCACCGCCGGGACAGGTCGAAGTGGGGCCAACGTCCTGACTTTC.

The J gene is TRBJ2-2, the V gene TRBV5-6, with 8 bases matching TRBD1. The trim removed 0 bases at V and 1 base at J, leaving 2 bases unmatched. The CDR3 has 16 residues. CDR1 is SGHDT, CDR2 YYEEEE, per germline. CDR3 coding DNA: TGTGCCAGCAGCTTGGCAGGACAGGGGAACACCGGGGAGCTGTTTTTT. Translating it yields CASSLAGQGNTGELFF.

The chain employs TRBV5-6 and TRBJ1-2, with 7 nucleotides matching TRBD1. The ends lost 4 bases at V and 7 bases at J; junction bases unmatched: 7. The CDR3 contains 13 residues. The germline gives CDR1 SGHDT, CDR2 YYEEEE. The CDR3: CASSDRVSGGYTF. The CDR3 DNA reads as TGTGCCAGCAGCGACAGGGTTTCGGGTGGCTACACCTTC.

The chain joins TRBV5-1 to TRBJ1-1, with unresolved D. This CDR3 region has 14 residues. Looked up from germline, CDR1 is SGHRS and CDR2 is YFSETQ. V was shortened by 0 bases and J by 1 base, with 7 bases between the two germline ends. Written as DNA, the CDR3 is TGCGCCAGCAGCTTGGGCACTGGGAACACTGAAGCTTTCTTT. Its translation: CASSLGTGNTEAFF.

The rearrangement uses TRBV11-3 and TRBJ2-5, with 7 bases lining up with TRBD1. Germline CDR1 is SGHNT and CDR2 is YENEEA. CDR3 length: 14 amino acids. V dropped 5 bases and J dropped 0; count of bases not matched to a gene: 3. The chain's CDR3 is CASSPGTDQETQYF. The CDR3 DNA sequence: TGTGCCAGCAGCCCGGGGACAGACCAAGAGACCCAGTACTTC. Together with reference TRBV11-3 and TRBJ2-5, the CDR3 gives the full variable domain: EAGVVQSPRYKIIEKKQPVAFWCNPISGHNTLYWYLQNLGQGPELLIRYENEEAVDDSQLPKDRFSAERLKGVDSTLKIQPAELGDSAVYLCASSPGTDQETQYFGPGTRLLVL.

Here the CDR3 DNA reads TGTGCCAGCAGTGAAGATTCGGGGGAAATTGAAGAGACCCAGTACTTC. Its translation: CASSEDSGEIEETQYF. V and J are TRBV6-1 and TRBJ2-5, with D maybe TRBD2 (6 bases). Looked up from germline, CDR1 is MNHNS and CDR2 is SASEGT. This CDR3 spans 16 amino acids. Deletions cut 1 base from V and 3 bases from J, with 15 bases between.

This clone appeared a few times. DNA of the CDR3: TGTGCCAGCTCACCCAACAGGGAAATGAACACTGAAGCTTTCTTT. Residues: CASSPNREMNTEAFF. The chain combines TRBV18 with TRBJ1-1; TRBD1 might be the D (6 bases). CDR1 and CDR2 from the germline V gene are KGHSH and LQKENI. V was shortened by 3 bases and J by 0 bases, with 11 bases between the two germline ends. The CDR3 is 15 amino acids.